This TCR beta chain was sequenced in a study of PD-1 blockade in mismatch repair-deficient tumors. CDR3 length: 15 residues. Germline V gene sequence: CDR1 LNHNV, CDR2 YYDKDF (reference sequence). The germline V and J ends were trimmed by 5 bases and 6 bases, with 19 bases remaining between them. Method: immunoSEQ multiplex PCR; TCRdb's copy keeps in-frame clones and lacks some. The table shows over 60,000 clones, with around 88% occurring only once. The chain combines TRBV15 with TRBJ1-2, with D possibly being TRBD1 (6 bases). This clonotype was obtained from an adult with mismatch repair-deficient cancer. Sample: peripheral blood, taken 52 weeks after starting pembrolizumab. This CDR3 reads CATSGLTGTRDGYTF. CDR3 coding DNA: TGTGCCACCAGCGGGCTAACCGGGACAAGGGATGGCTACACCTTC.